This TCR beta chain was identified in a study of PD-1 blockade in classical Hodgkin lymphoma. Findings and caveats of the study: Whoever responded completely had baseline diversity much like that seen in newly diagnosed patients. Reported findings placed baseline TCR diversity lower in newly diagnosed patients (compared with healthy donors).

About this clone itself: Its antigen remains unidentified.

Profiled with immunoSEQ multiplex PCR; TCRdb holds only in-frame clones, not every one. The table shows some 24,000 clones, with about 80% occurring only once. Every one of the patients relapsed after autologous stem cell transplantation (brentuximab vedotin exposure was variable). Trimming removed 5 bases at V and 1 base at J, with 8 bases between. Germline V gene data show CDR1 as WSHSY and CDR2 as SAAADI. This CDR3 has 14 residues. The specimen was peripheral blood mononuclear cells (PBMCs), collected at baseline. The origin of this receptor is a human donor with classical Hodgkin lymphoma. The J gene is TRBJ2-2, the V gene TRBV10-2, with a tentative D call TRBD1 (6 bases). CDR3 loop: CASSLQGNTGELFF. For the CDR3, the DNA is TGCGCCAGCAGTTTACAGGGGAACACCGGGGAGCTGTTTTTT.